This T cell receptor beta chain derives from a study of control samples from healthy donors and cancer patients. Sequencing was performed with immunoSEQ multiplex PCR; in TCRdb, only in-frame clones are kept and a portion is missing. The sample holds 200,000 to 250,000 clones, just under 95% seen once. This clone was recorded only once. CDR1 is KGHDR, CDR2 SFDVKD, per germline. V was cut by 5 bases and J by 5 bases, with 17 bases left in between. The CDR3 sequence is 15 residues long. The V call is TRBV24-1, the J call TRBJ1-1; tentative D call: TRBD1 (5 bases). Sequencing was performed on blood. The clonotype was recovered from a man in his fifties in good health. The CDR3 protein is CATSGVVGGRTEAFF. CDR3 in DNA: TGTGCCACCAGTGGGGTAGTCGGGGGTAGGACTGAAGCTTTCTTT.